The 6 T cell receptor beta chains presented below share a single source sample, sequenced in a study of cytomegalovirus exposure and HLA in healthy donors. A multiplex PCR was run with 60 Vbeta primers and 13 Jbeta primers. TCRdb keeps only in-frame clones here, not all; method: immunoSEQ multiplex PCR. The sample carries 280,000 or so clones, 80% to 90% recorded once. The sample was PBMCs. All receptors derive from a woman aged 18 to 35 in good health and CMV-seronegative.

The chain links TRBV27 to TRBJ1-5; TRBD1 might be the D (5 bases). Per the germline V gene, CDR1 is MNHEY and CDR2 is SMNVEV (reference sequence). The length of the CDR3 is 13 residues. The germline V and J ends were trimmed by 5 bases and 5 bases, with 10 bases remaining between them. The DNA of the CDR3 is TGTGCCAGCAGTGTGGGAGGGGATCAGCCCCAGCATTTT. Its protein is CASSVGGDQPQHF.

The chain joins TRBV11-2 to TRBJ1-2; D possibly corresponds to TRBD1 (5 bases). The germline CDR1 and CDR2 sequences are SGHAT and FQNNGV. The V end lost 5 bases, the J end lost 4 bases, and 26 bases lay between the germline ends. The CDR3 sequence is 18 residues long. The CDR3 DNA is TGTGCCAGCAGCCCGTACCCTGGACGTCGGCAGGGAGGCTATGGCTACACCTTC. Encoded protein: CASSPYPGRRQGGYGYTF.

A note on this clone: Other DNA sequences in this specimen translate into the identical CDR3. The gene calls are TRBV6-5 and TRBJ1-2, with D possibly matching TRBD1 (6 bases). The germline V gene encodes CDR1 MNHEY and CDR2 SVGAGI. There are 15 residues in the CDR3. The V end lost 6 bases, the J end lost 4 bases, and 18 bases lay between the germline ends. CDR3 region: CASSPGQGIPYGYTF. In DNA, the CDR3 is TGTGCCAGCAGCCCGGGGCAGGGGATCCCCTATGGCTACACCTTC.

V gene TRBV29-1 combines with J gene TRBJ1-2, with TRBD1 identical over 10 bases. The CDR3 is 15 amino acids. With V trimmed by 6 bases and J by 2 bases, 9 bases remained unmatched. Germline CDR1 reads SQVTM; CDR2 reads ANQGSEA. The CDR3 nucleotides read TGCAGCGTCTCCCCCGGGACAGGGGTGAACTATGGCTACACCTTC. This sequence encodes CSVSPGTGVNYGYTF.

The chain uses TRBV6-5 and TRBJ2-7; 11 bases match TRBD1. Per germline, CDR1 MNHEY and CDR2 SVGAGI. There are 15 residues in the CDR3. Trimming removed 6 bases from V and 7 bases from J; junction bases left unmatched: 11. DNA of the CDR3: TGTGCCAGCAGCAGCCGGGACAGGGGGGTGTGGGAGCAGTACTTC. Amino acid sequence: CASSSRDRGVWEQYF.

The chain uses TRBV6-4 and TRBJ2-1; possibly TRBD2 for D (5 bases). This CDR3 is 15 amino acids long. Per the germline V gene, CDR1 is MRHNA and CDR2 is SNTAGT. Trimming pared 3 bases from V and 0 bases from J, leaving 9 bases between. CDR3 residues: CASSEYGSSYNEQFF. The CDR3 nucleotides are TGTGCCAGCAGTGAGTATGGGAGCTCCTACAATGAGCAGTTCTTC.